This T cell receptor (beta chain) was sequenced in a study of OX40 agonist ivuxolimab in advanced cancers. Study overall: In this trial design, patients received ivuxolimab intravenously at 0.01 to 10 mg/kg every 2 weeks.

TCRdb's copy holds only in-frame clones and misses some; the assay was immunoSEQ multiplex PCR. The sample carries about 58,000 clones, about four fifths recorded once. The study's findings and limits: Expanded clones tended on average to be more numerous among CD8+ T cells than CD4+.

Samples were taken at baseline and on day 1 of cycles 4 and 7. In germline, CDR1 is SNHLY, CDR2 FYNNEI. This CDR3 has 15 amino acids. V was pared by 8 bases and J by 2 bases, with 6 bases of the junction left unmatched. Note on this clone: Its specificity is not known.

The sequencing used CD4+ or CD8+ T cells sorted from blood, collected in a trial of the OX40 agonist ivuxolimab. The chain carries TRBV2 and TRBJ2-3; 11 bases agree with TRBD2. The TCR comes from an adult with an advanced solid tumor such as melanoma, head and neck, liver or kidney cancer. CDR3 sequence (DNA): TGTGCCAGCGTAAGACTAGCGGGAAACACAGATACGCAGTATTTT. This gives the protein CASVRLAGNTDTQYF.